The following is a T cell receptor (beta chain) sequence with its context. Its specificity is not known. TCRs were sequenced from a few patients responding to pembrolizumab. This CDR3 is built from 16 residues. Germline V gives CDR1 MGHDK, CDR2 SYGVNS. V shed 5 bases and J 4 bases; nucleotides not matched to a gene: 10. Using immunoSEQ multiplex PCR, the repertoire was profiled, and TCRdb retains in-frame clones only, with some absent. The repertoire holds approximately 100,000 clones, approximately 80% seen once, with around 6.5% in the top ten. This record comes from a study of PD-1 blockade in mismatch repair-deficient tumors. Overall study context: Patients had 12 to 13 mismatch repair-deficient cancer types and were previously treated and progressing. Study observations and caveats: After pembrolizumab, tumor-resident clones rose rapidly, then generally contracted before radiologic responses.

Sequencing used peripheral blood, obtained about 36 weeks after starting pembrolizumab. The clonotype comes from an adult with mismatch repair-deficient cancer. The chain couples TRBV25-1 to TRBJ1-2; 10 bases line up with TRBD1. The CDR3 region has the DNA TGTGCCAGCAGTTCAACGGACAGGGGGTCCCTCTATGGCTACACCTTC. Translation gives CASSSTDRGSLYGYTF.